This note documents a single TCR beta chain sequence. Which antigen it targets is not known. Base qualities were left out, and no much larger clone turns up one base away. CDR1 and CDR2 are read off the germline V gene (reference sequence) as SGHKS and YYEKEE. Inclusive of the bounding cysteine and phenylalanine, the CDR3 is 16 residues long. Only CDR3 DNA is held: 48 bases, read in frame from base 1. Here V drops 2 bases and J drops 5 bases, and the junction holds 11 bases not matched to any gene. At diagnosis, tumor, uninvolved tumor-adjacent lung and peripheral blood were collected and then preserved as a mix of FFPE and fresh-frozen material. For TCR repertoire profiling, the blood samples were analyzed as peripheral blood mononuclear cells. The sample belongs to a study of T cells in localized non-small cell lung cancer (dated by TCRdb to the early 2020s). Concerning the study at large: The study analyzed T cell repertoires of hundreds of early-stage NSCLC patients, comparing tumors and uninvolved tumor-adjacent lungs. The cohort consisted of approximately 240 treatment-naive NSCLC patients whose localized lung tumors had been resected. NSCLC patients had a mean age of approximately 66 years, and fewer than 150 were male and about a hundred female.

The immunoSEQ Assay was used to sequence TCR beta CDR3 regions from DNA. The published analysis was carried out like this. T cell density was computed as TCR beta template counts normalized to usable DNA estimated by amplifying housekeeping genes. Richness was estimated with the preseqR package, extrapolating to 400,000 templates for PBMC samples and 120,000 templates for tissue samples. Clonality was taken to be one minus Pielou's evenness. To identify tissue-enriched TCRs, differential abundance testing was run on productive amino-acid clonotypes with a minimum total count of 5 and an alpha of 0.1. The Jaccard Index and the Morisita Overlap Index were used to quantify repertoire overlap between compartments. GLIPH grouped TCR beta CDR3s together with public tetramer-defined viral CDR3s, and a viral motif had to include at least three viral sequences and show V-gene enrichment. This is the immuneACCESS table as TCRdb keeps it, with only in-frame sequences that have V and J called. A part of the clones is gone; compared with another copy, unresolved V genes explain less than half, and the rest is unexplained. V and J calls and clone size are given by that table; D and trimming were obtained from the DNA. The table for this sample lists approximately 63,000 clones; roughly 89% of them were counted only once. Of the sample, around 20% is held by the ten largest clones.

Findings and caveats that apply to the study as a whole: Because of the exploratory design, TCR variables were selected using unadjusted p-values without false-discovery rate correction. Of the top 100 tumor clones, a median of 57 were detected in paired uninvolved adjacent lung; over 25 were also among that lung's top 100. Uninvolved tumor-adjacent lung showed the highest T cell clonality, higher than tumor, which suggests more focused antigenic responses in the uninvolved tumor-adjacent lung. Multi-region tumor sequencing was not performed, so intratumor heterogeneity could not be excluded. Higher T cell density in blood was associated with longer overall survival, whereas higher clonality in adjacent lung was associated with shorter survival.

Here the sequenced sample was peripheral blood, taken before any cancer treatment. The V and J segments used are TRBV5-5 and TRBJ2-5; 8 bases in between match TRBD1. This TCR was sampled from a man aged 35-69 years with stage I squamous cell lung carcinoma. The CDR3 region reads CASSFQPTGAKETQYF. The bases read TGTGCCAGCAGCTTCCAACCGACAGGGGCAAAGGAGACCCAGTACTTC.